What follows are 21 T cell receptor beta chains derived from one specimen sequenced in a study of CD4 T cells in relation to SARS-CoV-2 and coronaviruses. Sequencing was performed with immunoSEQ multiplex PCR; in TCRdb, only in-frame clones are kept and a portion is missing. The sample has more than 35,000 clones, about 80% seen once. Antigens of these TCRs are unknown. The sequenced sample consisted of memory CD4+ T cells from PBMCs, cultured in vitro. Receptor source: an adult with COVID-19.

The rearrangement joins TRBV7-9 to TRBJ1-4; perhaps TRBD1 as D (5 bases). The CDR3 sequence is 14 residues long. Germline V gene lookup returns CDR1 SEHNR and CDR2 FQNEAQ (reference sequence). V lost 8 bases to trimming and J lost 7 bases, with 17 bases between them. CDR3 loop: CASGPQGGFEKLFF. CDR3 DNA sequence: TGTGCCAGCGGCCCTCAGGGAGGATTTGAAAAACTGTTTTTT.

This chain joins TRBV6-5 and TRBJ1-1; D call uncertain. This CDR3 is 15 amino acids long. From germline, CDR1 is MNHEY and CDR2 SVGAGI. V was pared by 6 bases and J by 3 bases, with 17 bases between. The CDR3 nucleotides are TGTGCCAGCAGGGCGTGGAGTAGGTTGGACACTGAAGCTTTCTTT. This encodes CASRAWSRLDTEAFF.

In the case of this clone: Different DNA sequences within this sample yield the same CDR3. CDR3 nucleotide sequence: TGCGCCAGCAGCTTGGGGAGCTCCTACAATGAGCAGTTCTTC. It yields the protein CASSLGSSYNEQFF. The chain has TRBV5-1 and TRBJ2-1; no firm D call. Germline CDR1 is SGHRS and CDR2 is YFSETQ. Trimming left V 0 bases short and J 0 bases short, with 4 bases between. This CDR3 comprises 14 residues. Supplemented by reference TRBV5-1 and TRBJ2-1, the full variable domain reads KAGVTQTPRYLIKTRGQQVTLSCSPISGHRSVSWYQQTPGQGLQFLFEYFSETQRNKGNFPGRFSGRQFSNSRSEMNVSTLELGDSALYLCASSLGSSYNEQFFGPGTRLTVL.

The V and J genes are TRBV28 and TRBJ2-2, with TRBD2 as a possible D gene (5 bases). The CDR3 is 13 amino acids. CDR1 is MDHEN and CDR2 is SYDVKM in the germline V gene. Trimming pared 8 bases from V and 0 bases from J, leaving 7 bases between. The CDR3: CASGSANTGELFF. CDR3 DNA sequence: TGTGCCAGCGGGAGCGCGAACACCGGGGAGCTGTTTTTT. Complete variable domain (other parts from reference TRBV28 and TRBJ2-2): DVKVTQSSRYLVKRTGEKVFLECVQDMDHENMFWYRQDPGLGLRLIYFSYDVKMKEKGDIPEGYSVSREKKERFSLILESASTNQTSMYLCASGSANTGELFFGEGSRLTVL.

V usage is TRBV5-1 and J usage is TRBJ2-7, with 9 nucleotides matching TRBD2. The CDR3 length is 15 residues. Germline V gene lookup returns CDR1 SGHRS and CDR2 YFSETQ. J lost 6 bases, V lost 4 bases, and 11 bases had no gene match. The CDR3 sequence is CASSRRGTSFSEQYF. The CDR3 DNA is TGCGCCAGCAGCCGGAGGGGGACTAGCTTTTCCGAGCAGTACTTC.

The chain employs TRBV29-1 and TRBJ2-7; 7 bases line up with TRBD1. With V trimmed by 7 bases and J by 2 bases, 5 bases remained unmatched. The germline gives CDR1 SQVTM, CDR2 ANQGSEA. The CDR3 covers 12 residues. As DNA, the CDR3 is TGCAGCGCGAAGACAGGGCCCTACGAGCAGTACTTC. This gives the protein CSAKTGPYEQYF.

Turning to this clone: The germline gene is not matched at one end of the junction; a read error may be the cause. This chain connects TRBV12-3 or TRBV12-4 to TRBJ2-3, with TRBD2 matching over 9 bases. The length of the CDR3 is 13 residues. CDR3: CASSGTSIDTQYF. The CDR3 DNA follows: TGTGCCAGCAGTGGGACTAGCATAGATACGCAGTATTTT.

This clone has just one count. This chain uses TRBV9 with TRBJ2-1, with D tentatively TRBD2 (6 bases). V dropped 2 bases and J dropped 0 bases, with 9 bases sitting between them. The germline gives CDR1 SGDLS, CDR2 YYNGEE. The CDR3 consists of 15 residues. The CDR3 protein is CASSVSGLSYNEQFF. As DNA, the CDR3 is TGTGCCAGCAGCGTTAGCGGCCTCTCCTACAATGAGCAGTTCTTC. Variable domain in full (rest from reference TRBV9 and TRBJ2-1): DSGVTQTPKHLITATGQRVTLRCSPRSGDLSVYWYQQSLDQGLQFLIQYYNGEERAKGNILERFSAQQFPDLHSELNLSSLELGDSALYFCASSVSGLSYNEQFFGPGTRLTVL.

The chain has TRBV24-1 and TRBJ2-1, with D perhaps TRBD1 or TRBD2 (5 bases each). Germline V gives CDR1 KGHDR, CDR2 SFDVKD. The CDR3 runs to 16 residues. The germline V and J ends were trimmed by 5 bases and 5 bases, with 18 bases remaining between them. The CDR3 DNA reads TGTGCCACCAGTGGCCCAGTGGCAGGGAGCCACAATGAGCAGTTCTTC. This gives the protein CATSGPVAGSHNEQFF.

The chain uses TRBV19 and TRBJ1-4; D perhaps matches TRBD1 (6 bases). The CDR3 runs to 14 residues. V lost 5 bases and J 8 bases, leaving 15 bases between the germline ends. CDR1 and CDR2 from the germline V gene are LNHDA and SQIVND (reference sequence). The CDR3, as DNA: TGTGCCAGTAGTGCGTCCAGGGGAGGAGAAAAACTGTTTTTT. Translated: CASSASRGGEKLFF.

The chain combines TRBV14 with TRBJ2-7; D assignment may be TRBD1 or TRBD2 (5 bases each). CDR3 length: 14 amino acids. The germline gives CDR1 SGHDN, CDR2 FVKESK. Trimming shortened V by 3 bases and J by 5 bases, and 14 bases separated the two germline ends. The CDR3 DNA follows: TGTGCCAGCAGCCATGGGGGATTATTCGACGAGCAGTACTTC. Protein product: CASSHGGLFDEQYF.

The V and J genes are TRBV7-9 and TRBJ2-1; 8 bases are shared with TRBD1. Germline CDR1 reads SEHNR; CDR2 reads FQNEAQ (reference sequence). Unmatched junction bases numbered 4, after V lost 0 bases and J lost 3 bases. There are 16 residues in the CDR3. CDR3 in DNA: TGTGCCAGCAGCTTAGCTAGGACAGGGAGCTACAATGAGCAGTTCTTC. Its translation: CASSLARTGSYNEQFF.

The V call is TRBV11-2, the J call TRBJ2-3; 8 positions agree with TRBD2. The CDR3 runs 17 residues. Germline loops: CDR1 SGHAT, CDR2 FQNNGV. Trimming took 1 base from V and 0 from J; bases not matched to a gene: 6. The CDR3 bases are TGTGCCAGCAGCTTAGCAGGACTAGCAGCTAGCACAGATACGCAGTATTTT. This encodes CASSLAGLAASTDTQYF.

This chain joins TRBV9 and TRBJ2-3, with TRBD1 as a possible D gene (6 bases). Germline V lookup: CDR1 SGDLS, CDR2 YYNGEE. This CDR3 is built from 12 residues. Deletions cut 7 bases from V and 8 bases from J, with 14 bases between. The CDR3 reads CASDPGVGTQYF. In DNA, the CDR3 is TGTGCCAGCGACCCAGGGGTTGGTACGCAGTATTTT.

This clone was observed a few times. V and J are TRBV5-4 and TRBJ2-5; D is possibly TRBD2 (5 bases). Per germline, CDR1 SGHNT and CDR2 YYREEE (reference sequence). The V gene lost 5 bases and the J gene lost 1 base, with 9 bases spanning the gap. CDR3 length equals 13 residues. This CDR3 reads CASRFGSQETQYF. DNA for the CDR3: TGTGCCAGCAGATTTGGGAGCCAAGAGACCCAGTACTTC.

J is TRBJ2-7 and V is TRBV18; D gene uncertain. Germline V gene lookup returns CDR1 KGHSH and CDR2 LQKENI. Trimming stripped 1 base from V and 3 bases from J, with 13 bases between. This CDR3 has 15 amino acids. CDR3 protein: CASSPQSVPGYEQYF. Written as DNA, the CDR3 is TGTGCCAGCTCACCACAGTCCGTGCCCGGCTACGAGCAGTACTTC. Full variable domain (remainder filled in from reference TRBV18 and TRBJ2-7): NAGVMQNPRHLVRRRGQEARLRCSPMKGHSHVYWYRQLPEEGLKFMVYLQKENIIDESGMPKERFSAEFPKEGPSILRIQQVVRGDSAAYFCASSPQSVPGYEQYFGPGTRLTVT.

The chain recombines TRBV18 with TRBJ2-6; D remains unclear. Trimming shortened V by 5 bases and J by 0 bases, and 8 bases separated the two germline ends. Germline-derived CDR1 and CDR2 are KGHSH and LQKENI. The CDR3 is 15 amino acids. CDR3 residues: CASSSISSGANVLTF. DNA of the CDR3: TGTGCCAGCTCAAGTATCTCCTCTGGGGCCAACGTCCTGACTTTC.

In this sample, this clone turned up once. V and J are TRBV9 and TRBJ2-1; D ambiguous. The CDR3 runs to 15 residues. Germline CDR1 and CDR2: SGDLS and YYNGEE. V was clipped by 0 bases and J by 10 bases, with 17 bases between them. The CDR3 DNA is TGTGCCAGCAGCGTAGTCCCCGGATCCCGAAAGGAGCAGTTCTTC. Translating gives CASSVVPGSRKEQFF.

The chain joins TRBV5-5 to TRBJ1-5; a weak D match, TRBD1 (5 bases). CDR1 and CDR2 (germline): SGHKS, YYEKEE (reference sequence). V lost 3 bases, J lost 4 bases, and 8 bases lay in between. The length of the CDR3 is 13 residues. CDR3 protein: CASSSWGNQPQHF. CDR3 bases: TGTGCCAGCAGCTCTTGGGGGAATCAGCCCCAGCATTTT.

This sequence joins TRBV9 and TRBJ2-3; 10 bases are shared with TRBD2. Trimming took 5 bases from V and 3 from J; bases not matched to a gene: 3. CDR1 is SGDLS and CDR2 is YYNGEE in the germline V gene. The CDR3 spans 14 residues. CDR3 in amino acids: CASSLAGVTDTQYF. CDR3 in DNA: TGTGCCAGCAGTCTAGCGGGAGTTACAGATACGCAGTATTTT.

The J gene is TRBJ2-7, the V gene TRBV6-5; possibly TRBD1 for D (6 bases). CDR1 MNHEY and CDR2 SVGAGI come from the germline V gene. Trimming removed 6 bases from V and 3 bases from J, with 15 bases in between. The CDR3 is 14 residues long. The CDR3 DNA follows: TGTGCCAGCAGCCGTCAGGGGTCAGGCTACGAGCAGTACTTC. This gives the protein CASSRQGSGYEQYF.